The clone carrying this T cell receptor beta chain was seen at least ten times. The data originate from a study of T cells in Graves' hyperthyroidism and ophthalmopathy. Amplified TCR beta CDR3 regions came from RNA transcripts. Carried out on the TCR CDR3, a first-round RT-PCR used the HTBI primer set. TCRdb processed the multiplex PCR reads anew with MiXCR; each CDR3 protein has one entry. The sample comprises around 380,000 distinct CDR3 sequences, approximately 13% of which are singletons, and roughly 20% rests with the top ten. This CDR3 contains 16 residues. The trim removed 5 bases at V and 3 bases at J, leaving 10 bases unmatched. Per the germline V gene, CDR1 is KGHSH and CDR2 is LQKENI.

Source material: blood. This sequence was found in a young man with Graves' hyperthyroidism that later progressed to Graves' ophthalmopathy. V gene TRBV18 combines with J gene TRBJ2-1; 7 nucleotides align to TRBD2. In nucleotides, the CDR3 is TGTGCCAGCTCAGCCACGGGGGGAGCTAACTACAATGAGCAGTTCTTC. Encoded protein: CASSATGGANYNEQFF.